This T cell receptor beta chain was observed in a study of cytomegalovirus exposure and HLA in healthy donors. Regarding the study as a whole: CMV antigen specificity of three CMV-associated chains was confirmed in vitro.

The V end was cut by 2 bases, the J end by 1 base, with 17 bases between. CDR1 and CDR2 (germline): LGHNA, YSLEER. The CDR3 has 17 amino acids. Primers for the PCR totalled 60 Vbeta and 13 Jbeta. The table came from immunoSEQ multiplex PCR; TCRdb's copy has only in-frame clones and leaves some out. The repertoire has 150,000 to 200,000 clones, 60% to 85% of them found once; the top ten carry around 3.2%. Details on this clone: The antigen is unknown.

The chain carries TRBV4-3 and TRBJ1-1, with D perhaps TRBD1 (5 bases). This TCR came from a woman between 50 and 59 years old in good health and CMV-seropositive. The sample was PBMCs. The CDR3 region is CASSQLKVVGPNTEAFF. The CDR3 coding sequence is TGCGCCAGCAGCCAACTAAAAGTGGTGGGGCCGAACACTGAAGCTTTCTTT.